The rows below give T cell receptor beta chains drawn from one sample of a study of blood T cells in healthy people across ages. A single record per CDR3 protein comes from TCRdb applying MiXCR to the 5' RACE reads. The sample lists over 700,000 distinct CDR3 sequences, around half occurring once. The specimen was blood. These receptor sequences come from a man older than 75 in good health. Both conserved end residues are part of each CDR3. The D gene is left open where the match is weak. Not all rows give a size; the values are once, few, many and, for expanded clones, a class.

J,D,size,V,DNA,CDR3
TRBJ1-1,-,-,TRBV5-1,TGCGCCAGCAGCACGCAAGGGGGGGGCACTGAAGCTTTCTTT,CASSTQGGGTEAFF
TRBJ2-3,-,-,TRBV14,TGTGCCAGCAGCCAAGAAATGACGGACGTAGAGGTGGCAGATACGCAGTATTTT,CASSQEMTDVEVADTQYF
TRBJ2-1,TRBD1,-,TRBV4-1,TGCGCCAGCAGCCAAGCACAGGGGGCTAACTACAATGAGCAGTTCTTC,CASSQAQGANYNEQFF
TRBJ2-5,TRBD2,-,TRBV7-6,TGTGCTAGCAGCCCCGGGGTAGCGGGAGTGGAGACCCAGTACTTC,CASSPGVAGVETQYF
TRBJ2-3,TRBD2,-,TRBV28,TGTGCCAGCAGTTTACCCCTAGCGGGAGTCACAGATACGCAGTATTTT,CASSLPLAGVTDTQYF
TRBJ1-1,-,-,TRBV6-5,TGTGCCGCTCGTAGGGGGGTTGAAGCTTTCTTT,CAARRGVEAFF
TRBJ1-2,-,-,TRBV15,TGTGCCACCAGCTTTGAGGTCGGGGGCAACTATGGCTACACCTTC,CATSFEVGGNYGYTF
TRBJ2-1,-,many,TRBV20-1,TGCAGTGCTAGAGGGGTGGAGGACTCCTACAATGAGCAGTTCTTC,CSARGVEDSYNEQFF
TRBJ2-6,-,-,TRBV20-1,TGCAGTGCTAGGAAGGACAGCACCTCTGGGGCCAACGTCCTGACTTTC,CSARKDSTSGANVLTF
TRBJ2-7,-,few,TRBV29-1,TGCAGCGGTGATGTGGGCTACGAGCAGTACTTC,CSGDVGYEQYF
TRBJ2-5,-,many,TRBV20-1,TGCAGTGCTAGAGATTTTGGGGGGCTCGTGGAGACCCAGTACTTC,CSARDFGGLVETQYF
TRBJ2-7,-,-,TRBV3-1,TGTGCCAGCAGCCAAGATCGTTGGGGCTCCTACGAGCAGTACTTC,CASSQDRWGSYEQYF
TRBJ2-3,-,-,TRBV21-1,TGTGCCACCCTTCTCCTACCGGGGCCAGACAACGGGGCCAGATACGCGTATTTT,CATLLLPGPDNGARYAYF
TRBJ1-1,-,-,TRBV9,TGTGCCAGCAGCGTAGCGGACACCCCTGCGAACACTGAAGCTTTCTTT,CASSVADTPANTEAFF
TRBJ2-7,-,-,TRBV4-2,TGTGCCAGCAGCCAAGCTTTTAGGATGAGCTCCTACAATGAGCAGTACTTC,CASSQAFRMSSYNEQYF
TRBJ2-1,-,-,TRBV6-1,TGTGCCAGCAGTGAAAGCCTCCGGCACCCCTACAATGAGCAGTTCTTC,CASSESLRHPYNEQFF
TRBJ1-5,-,-,TRBV2,TGTGCCAGCAGTGGACGCGAGAATCAGCCCCAGCATTTT,CASSGRENQPQHF
TRBJ2-4,-,few,TRBV5-1,-,CASSWASGALWYF
TRBJ2-3,TRBD2,-,TRBV9,TGTGCCAGCAGCGCGGCGGCGGGAGACAGATACGCGTATTTT,CASSAAAGDRYAYF
TRBJ2-3,TRBD2,-,TRBV20-1,TGCAGTGCTAGAGATTGGCTAGCGGGACCCACAGATACGCAGTATTTT,CSARDWLAGPTDTQYF
TRBJ1-2,-,few,TRBV9,TGTGCCAGCAGCGTAGGCCCCGGGACAAACTATGGCTACACCTTC,CASSVGPGTNYGYTF
TRBJ2-1,TRBD2,-,TRBV20-1,TGCAGTGCTAGCGGGAGGGCCTCCTACAATGAGCAGTTCTTC,CSASGRASYNEQFF
TRBJ1-5,-,-,TRBV24-1,TGTGCCACCAGTGAGGGGCCCGATCAGCCCCAGCATTTT,CATSEGPDQPQHF
TRBJ2-3,TRBD2,-,TRBV7-9,TGTGCCAGCAGCTTAGTTGCGGGAGGTGTGCGACACAGATACGCGTATTTT,CASSLVAGGVRHRYAYF
TRBJ2-1,-,few,TRBV20-1,TGCAGTGCTAGAGATTTTGCAGGGAGTTACAATGAGCAGTTCTTC,CSARDFAGSYNEQFF